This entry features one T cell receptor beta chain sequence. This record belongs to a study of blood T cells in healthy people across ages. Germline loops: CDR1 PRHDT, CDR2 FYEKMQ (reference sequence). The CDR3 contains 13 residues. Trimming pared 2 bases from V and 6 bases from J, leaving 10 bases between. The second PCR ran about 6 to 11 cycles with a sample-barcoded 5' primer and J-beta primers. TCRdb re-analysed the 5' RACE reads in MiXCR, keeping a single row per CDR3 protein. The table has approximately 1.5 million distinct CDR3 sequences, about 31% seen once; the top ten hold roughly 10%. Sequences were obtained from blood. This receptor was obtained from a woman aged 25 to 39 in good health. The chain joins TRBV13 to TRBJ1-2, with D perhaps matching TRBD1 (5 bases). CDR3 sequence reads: CASSLRQSHGYTF. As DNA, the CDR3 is TGTGCCAGCAGCTTAAGACAGTCCCATGGCTACACCTTC.